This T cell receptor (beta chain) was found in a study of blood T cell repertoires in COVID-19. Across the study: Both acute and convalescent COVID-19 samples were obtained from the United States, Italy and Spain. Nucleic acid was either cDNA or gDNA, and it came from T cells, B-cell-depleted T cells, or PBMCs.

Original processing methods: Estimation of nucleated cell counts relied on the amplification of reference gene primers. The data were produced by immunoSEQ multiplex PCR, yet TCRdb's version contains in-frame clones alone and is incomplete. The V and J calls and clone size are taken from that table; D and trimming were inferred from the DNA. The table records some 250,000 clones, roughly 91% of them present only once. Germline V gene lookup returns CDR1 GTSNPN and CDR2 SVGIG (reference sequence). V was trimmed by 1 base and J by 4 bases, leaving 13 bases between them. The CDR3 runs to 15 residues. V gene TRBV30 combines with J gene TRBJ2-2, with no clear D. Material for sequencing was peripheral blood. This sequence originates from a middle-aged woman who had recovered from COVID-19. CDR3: CAWSGPRYSTGELFF. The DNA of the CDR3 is TGTGCCTGGAGTGGCCCCAGGTACAGCACCGGGGAGCTGTTTTTT.